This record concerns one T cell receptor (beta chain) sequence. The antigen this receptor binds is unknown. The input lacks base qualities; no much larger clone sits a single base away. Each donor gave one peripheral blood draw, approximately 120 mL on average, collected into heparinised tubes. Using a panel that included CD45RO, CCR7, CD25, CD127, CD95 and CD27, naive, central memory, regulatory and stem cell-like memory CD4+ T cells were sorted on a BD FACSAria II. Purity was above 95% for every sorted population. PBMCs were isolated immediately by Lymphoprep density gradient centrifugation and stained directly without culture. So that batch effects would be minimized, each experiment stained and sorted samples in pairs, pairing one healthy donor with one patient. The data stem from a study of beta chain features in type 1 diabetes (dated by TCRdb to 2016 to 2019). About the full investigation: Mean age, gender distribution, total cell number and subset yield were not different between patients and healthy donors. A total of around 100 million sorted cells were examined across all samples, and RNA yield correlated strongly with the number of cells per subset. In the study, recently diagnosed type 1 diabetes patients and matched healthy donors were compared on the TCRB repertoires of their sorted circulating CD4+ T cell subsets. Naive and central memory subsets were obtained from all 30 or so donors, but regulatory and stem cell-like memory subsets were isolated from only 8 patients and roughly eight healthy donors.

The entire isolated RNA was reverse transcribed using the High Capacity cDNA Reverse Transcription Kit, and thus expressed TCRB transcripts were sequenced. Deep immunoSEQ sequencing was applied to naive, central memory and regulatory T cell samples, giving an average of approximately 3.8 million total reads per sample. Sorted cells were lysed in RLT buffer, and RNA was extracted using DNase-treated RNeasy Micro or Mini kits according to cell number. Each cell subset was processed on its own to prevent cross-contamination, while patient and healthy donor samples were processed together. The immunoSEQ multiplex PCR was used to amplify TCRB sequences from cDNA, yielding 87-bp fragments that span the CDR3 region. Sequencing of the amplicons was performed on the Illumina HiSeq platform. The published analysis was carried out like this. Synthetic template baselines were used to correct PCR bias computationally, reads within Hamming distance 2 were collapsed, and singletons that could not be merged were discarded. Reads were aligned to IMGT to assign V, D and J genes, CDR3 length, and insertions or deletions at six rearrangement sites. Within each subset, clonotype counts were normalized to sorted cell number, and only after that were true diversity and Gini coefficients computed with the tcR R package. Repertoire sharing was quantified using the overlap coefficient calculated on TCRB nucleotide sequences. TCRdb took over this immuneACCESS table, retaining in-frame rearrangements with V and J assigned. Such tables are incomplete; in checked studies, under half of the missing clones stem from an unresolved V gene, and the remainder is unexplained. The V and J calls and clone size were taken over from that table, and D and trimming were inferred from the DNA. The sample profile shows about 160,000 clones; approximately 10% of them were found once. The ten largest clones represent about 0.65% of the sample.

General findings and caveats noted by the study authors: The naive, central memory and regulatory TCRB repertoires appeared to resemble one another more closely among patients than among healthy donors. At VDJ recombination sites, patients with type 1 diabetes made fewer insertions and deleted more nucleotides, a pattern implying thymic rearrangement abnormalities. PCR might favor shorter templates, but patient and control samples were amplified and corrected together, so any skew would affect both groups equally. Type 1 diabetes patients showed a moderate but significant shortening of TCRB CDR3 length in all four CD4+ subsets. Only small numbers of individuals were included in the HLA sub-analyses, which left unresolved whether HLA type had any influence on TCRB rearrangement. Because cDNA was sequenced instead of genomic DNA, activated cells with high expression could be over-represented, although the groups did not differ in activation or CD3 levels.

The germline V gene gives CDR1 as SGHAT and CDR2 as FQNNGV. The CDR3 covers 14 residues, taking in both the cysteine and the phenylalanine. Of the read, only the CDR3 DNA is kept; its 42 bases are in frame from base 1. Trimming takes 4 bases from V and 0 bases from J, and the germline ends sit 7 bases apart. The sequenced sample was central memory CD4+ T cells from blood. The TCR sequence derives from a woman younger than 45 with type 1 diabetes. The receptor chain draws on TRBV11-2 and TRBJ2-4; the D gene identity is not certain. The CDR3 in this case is CASSSRLAKNIQYF. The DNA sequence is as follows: TGTGCCAGCAGCTCTAGACTAGCCAAAAACATTCAGTACTTC.